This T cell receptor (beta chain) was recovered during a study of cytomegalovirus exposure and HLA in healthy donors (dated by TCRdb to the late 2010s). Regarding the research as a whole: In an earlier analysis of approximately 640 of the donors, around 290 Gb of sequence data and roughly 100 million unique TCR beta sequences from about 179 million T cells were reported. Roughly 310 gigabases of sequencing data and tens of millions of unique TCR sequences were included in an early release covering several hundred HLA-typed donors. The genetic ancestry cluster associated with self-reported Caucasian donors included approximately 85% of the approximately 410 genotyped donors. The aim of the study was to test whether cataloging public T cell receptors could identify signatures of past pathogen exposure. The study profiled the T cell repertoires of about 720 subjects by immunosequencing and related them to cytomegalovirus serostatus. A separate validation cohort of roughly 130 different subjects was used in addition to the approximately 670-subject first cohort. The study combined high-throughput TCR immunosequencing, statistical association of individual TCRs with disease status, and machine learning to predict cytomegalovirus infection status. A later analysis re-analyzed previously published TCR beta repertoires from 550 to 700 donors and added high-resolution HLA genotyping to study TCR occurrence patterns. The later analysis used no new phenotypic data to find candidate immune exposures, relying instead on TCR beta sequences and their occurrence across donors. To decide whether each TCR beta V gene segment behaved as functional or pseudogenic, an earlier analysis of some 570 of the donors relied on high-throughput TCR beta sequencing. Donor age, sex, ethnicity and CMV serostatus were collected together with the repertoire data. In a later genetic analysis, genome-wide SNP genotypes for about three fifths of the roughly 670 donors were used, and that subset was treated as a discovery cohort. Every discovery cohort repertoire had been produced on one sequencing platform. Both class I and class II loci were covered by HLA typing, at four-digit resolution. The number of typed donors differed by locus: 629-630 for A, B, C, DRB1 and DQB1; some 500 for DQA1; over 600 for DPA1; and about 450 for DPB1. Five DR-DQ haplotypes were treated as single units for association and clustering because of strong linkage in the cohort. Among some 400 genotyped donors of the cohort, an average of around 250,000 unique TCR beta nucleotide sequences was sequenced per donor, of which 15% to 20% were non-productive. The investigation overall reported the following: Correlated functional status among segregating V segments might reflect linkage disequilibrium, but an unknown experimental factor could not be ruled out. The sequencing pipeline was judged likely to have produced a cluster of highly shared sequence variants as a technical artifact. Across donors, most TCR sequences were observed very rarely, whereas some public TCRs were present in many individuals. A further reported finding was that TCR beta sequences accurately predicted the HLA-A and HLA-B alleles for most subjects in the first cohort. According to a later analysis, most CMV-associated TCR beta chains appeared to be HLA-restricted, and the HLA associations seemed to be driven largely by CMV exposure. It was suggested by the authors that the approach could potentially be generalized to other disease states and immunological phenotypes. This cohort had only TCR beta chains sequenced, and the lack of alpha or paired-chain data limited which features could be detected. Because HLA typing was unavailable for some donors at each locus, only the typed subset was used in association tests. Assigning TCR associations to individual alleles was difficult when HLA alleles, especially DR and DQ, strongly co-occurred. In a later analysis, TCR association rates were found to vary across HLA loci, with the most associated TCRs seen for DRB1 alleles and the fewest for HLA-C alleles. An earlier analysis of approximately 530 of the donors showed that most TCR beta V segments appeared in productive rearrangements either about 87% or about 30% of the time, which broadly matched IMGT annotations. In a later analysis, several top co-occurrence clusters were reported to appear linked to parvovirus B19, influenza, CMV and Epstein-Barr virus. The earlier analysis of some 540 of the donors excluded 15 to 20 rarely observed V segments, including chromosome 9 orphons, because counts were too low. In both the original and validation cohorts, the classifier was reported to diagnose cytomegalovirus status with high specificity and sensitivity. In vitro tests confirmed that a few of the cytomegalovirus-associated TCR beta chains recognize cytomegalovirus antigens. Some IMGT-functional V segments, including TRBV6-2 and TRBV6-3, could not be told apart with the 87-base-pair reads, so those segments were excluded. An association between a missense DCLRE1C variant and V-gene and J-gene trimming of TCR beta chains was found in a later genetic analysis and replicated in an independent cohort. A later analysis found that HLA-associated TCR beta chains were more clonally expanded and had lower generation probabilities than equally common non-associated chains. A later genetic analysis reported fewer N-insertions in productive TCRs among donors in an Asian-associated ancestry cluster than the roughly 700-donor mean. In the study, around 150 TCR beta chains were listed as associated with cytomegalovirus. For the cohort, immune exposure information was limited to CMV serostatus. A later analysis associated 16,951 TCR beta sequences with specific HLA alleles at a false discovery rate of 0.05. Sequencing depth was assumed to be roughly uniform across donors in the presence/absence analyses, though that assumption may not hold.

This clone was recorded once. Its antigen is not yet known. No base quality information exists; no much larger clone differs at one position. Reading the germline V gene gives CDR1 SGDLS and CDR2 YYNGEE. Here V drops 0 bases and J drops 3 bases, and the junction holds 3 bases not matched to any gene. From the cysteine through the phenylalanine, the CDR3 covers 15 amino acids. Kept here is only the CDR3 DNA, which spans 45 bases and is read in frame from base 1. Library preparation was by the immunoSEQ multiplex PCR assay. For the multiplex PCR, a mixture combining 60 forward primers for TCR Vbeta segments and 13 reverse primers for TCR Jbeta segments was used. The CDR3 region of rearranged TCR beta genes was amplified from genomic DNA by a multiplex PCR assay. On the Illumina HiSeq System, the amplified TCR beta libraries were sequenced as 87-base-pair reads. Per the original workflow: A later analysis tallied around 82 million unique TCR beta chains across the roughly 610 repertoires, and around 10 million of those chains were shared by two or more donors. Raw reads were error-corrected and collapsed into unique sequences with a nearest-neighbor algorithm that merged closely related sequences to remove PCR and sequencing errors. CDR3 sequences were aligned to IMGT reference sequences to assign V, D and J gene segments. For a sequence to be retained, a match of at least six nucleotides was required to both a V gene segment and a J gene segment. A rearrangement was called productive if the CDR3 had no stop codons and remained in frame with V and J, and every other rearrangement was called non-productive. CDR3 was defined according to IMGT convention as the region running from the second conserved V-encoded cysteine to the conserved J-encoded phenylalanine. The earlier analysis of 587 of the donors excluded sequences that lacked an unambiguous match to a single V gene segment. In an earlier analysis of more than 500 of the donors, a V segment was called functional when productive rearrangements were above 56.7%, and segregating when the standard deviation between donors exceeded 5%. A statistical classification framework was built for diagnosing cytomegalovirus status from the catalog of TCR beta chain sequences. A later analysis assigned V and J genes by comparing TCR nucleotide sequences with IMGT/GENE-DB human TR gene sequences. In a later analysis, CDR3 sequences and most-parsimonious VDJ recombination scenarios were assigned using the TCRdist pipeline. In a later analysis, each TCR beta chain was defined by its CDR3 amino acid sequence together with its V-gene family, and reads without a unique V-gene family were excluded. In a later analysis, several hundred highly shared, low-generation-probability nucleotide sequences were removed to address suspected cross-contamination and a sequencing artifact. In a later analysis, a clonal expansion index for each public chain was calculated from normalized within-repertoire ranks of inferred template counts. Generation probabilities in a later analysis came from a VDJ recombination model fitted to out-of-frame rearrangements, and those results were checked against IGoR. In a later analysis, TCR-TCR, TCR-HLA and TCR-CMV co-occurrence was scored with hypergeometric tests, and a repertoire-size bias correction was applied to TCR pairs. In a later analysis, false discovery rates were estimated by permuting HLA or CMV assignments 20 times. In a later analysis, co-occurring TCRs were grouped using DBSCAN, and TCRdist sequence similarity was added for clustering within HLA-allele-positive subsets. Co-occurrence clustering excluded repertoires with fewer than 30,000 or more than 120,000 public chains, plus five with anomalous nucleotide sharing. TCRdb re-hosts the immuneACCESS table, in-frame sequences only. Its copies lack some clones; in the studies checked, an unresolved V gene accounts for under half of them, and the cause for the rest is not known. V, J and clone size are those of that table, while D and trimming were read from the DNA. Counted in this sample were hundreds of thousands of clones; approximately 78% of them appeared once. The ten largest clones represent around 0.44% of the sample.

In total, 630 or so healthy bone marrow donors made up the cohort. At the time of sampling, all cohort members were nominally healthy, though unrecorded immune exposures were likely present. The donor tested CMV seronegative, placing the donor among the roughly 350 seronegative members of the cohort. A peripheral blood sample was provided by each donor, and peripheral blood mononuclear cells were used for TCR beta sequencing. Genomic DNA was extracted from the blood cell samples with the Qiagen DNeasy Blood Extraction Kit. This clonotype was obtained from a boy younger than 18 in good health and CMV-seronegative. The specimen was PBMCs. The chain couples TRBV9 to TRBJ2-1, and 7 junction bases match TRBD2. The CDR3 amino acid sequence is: CASSVGASGYNEQFF. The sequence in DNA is TGTGCCAGCAGCGTAGGGGCTAGCGGCTACAATGAGCAGTTCTTC.